This T cell receptor (beta chain) was identified during a study of cytomegalovirus exposure and HLA in healthy donors. Study-wide results and limits: A later analysis found TCR association rates differed by HLA locus, highest for DRB1 and lowest for HLA-C. In vitro checks showed that a few CMV-associated chains really do target CMV antigens. At a 0.05 false discovery rate, a later analysis found some 17,000 TCR beta sequences to be associated with HLA alleles.

The germline V gene encodes CDR1 SQVTM and CDR2 ANQGSEA. CDR3 length: 15 amino acids. V lost 4 bases and J lost 0, with 16 bases in between. Notes on this clone: Its antigen is undetermined. Other DNA sequences in the same sample also yield this CDR3.

PCR was performed using 60 Vbeta and 13 Jbeta primers. Generated by immunoSEQ multiplex PCR, the TCRdb table keeps only in-frame clones and is missing some. The table lists around 200,000 clones. The sequencing input was PBMCs. The sequence came from a girl aged 2 to 10 in good health and CMV-seropositive. The chain employs TRBV29-1 and TRBJ2-7, with D possibly being TRBD1 (5 bases). For the CDR3, the DNA is TGCAGCGTTGCCCTTAAGGGGCGGAGCTCCTACGAGCAGTACTTC. Residues: CSVALKGRSSYEQYF.